Listed here are 2 T cell receptor beta chains from one sample, sequenced in a study of T-cell reconstitution after alpha-beta-depleted transplantation in children. The authors prepared the TCRbeta library with unique molecular identifiers. TCRdb fed the PCR reads into MiXCR, producing one record per CDR3 protein. The sample lists about 460,000 distinct CDR3 sequences, about an eighth seen once, with around 15% in the top ten. The material was PBMCs, mostly from graft donor cells, obtained 180 days after TCRalphabeta/CD19-depleted stem cell transplant. The origin of the receptors is a female patient between 2 and 10 years old who had a stem cell transplant for aplastic anemia, so the T cells may come from the graft donor.

This clonotype was observed a handful of times. J is TRBJ1-3 and V is TRBV11-2; 9 positions match TRBD1. V shed 5 bases, J shed 0 bases, and the junction held 11 bases outside the gene matches. The length of the CDR3 is 18 residues. CDR1 and CDR2 from the germline V gene are SGHAT and FQNNGV. CDR3 loop: CASSRSPGTGSSGNTIYF. In nucleotides, the CDR3 is TGTGCCAGCAGCCGTAGTCCCGGGACAGGGAGCTCTGGAAACACCATATATTTT.

This clonotype appeared a few times. J is TRBJ2-5 and V is TRBV4-2, with TRBD1 matching 7 bases. This CDR3 is built from 15 residues. Per the germline V gene, CDR1 is LGHNA and CDR2 is YNFKEQ. With V trimmed by 4 bases and J by 4 bases, 9 bases remained unmatched. Here the CDR3 reads CASSPRQGEGETQYF. CDR3 nucleotide sequence: TGTGCCAGCAGCCCCCGACAGGGCGAGGGAGAGACCCAGTACTTC.